The 31 T cell receptor beta chains reported below all come from one sample, sequenced in a study of blood T cell repertoires in COVID-19. This table comes from immunoSEQ multiplex PCR, and its TCRdb copy is limited to in-frame clones, with some not included. Seen here are 200,000 to 250,000 clones, approximately 90% observed once, and the top ten hold more than 0.95%. Sequenced material: peripheral blood. These receptor sequences come from a man aged 30 to 39 with acute or convalescent COVID-19.

This sequence joins TRBV2 and TRBJ2-2, with 7 bases lining up with TRBD1. The V segment lost 11 bases and the J segment 6 bases; nucleotides outside the gene matches: 12. CDR1 SNHLY and CDR2 FYNNEI come from the germline V gene. The CDR3 runs to 14 residues. CDR3 loop: CAAGSGGIAGELFF. As DNA, the CDR3 is TGTGCCGCAGGCTCAGGGGGAATAGCCGGGGAGCTGTTTTTT.

The CDR3 DNA reads as TGTGCCAGCAGCTTAGGCGGGAGGGCCCGGGAGACCCAGTACTTC. Translated: CASSLGGRARETQYF. The rearrangement uses TRBV7-2 and TRBJ2-5; 9 nucleotides match TRBD2. The germline V gene encodes CDR1 SGHTA and CDR2 FQGNSA. CDR3 size: 15 residues. The V segment lost 1 base and the J segment 5 bases; nucleotides outside the gene matches: 5.

This clone came up once. This chain links TRBV7-3 with TRBJ2-1, with D perhaps TRBD2 (5 bases). Germline CDR1 and CDR2: SGHTA and FQGTGA. V dropped 4 bases and J dropped 10 bases, with 23 bases sitting between them. The CDR3 runs 16 residues. The CDR3 region has the DNA TGTGCCAGCAGCTCGCAGCCTGAGGGCGGGCGAAACGAGCAGTTCTTC. Its translation: CASSSQPEGGRNEQFF.

The chain combines TRBV18 with TRBJ1-5; 9 positions agree with TRBD1. Germline V gene sequence: CDR1 KGHSH, CDR2 LQKENI. J lost 4 bases, V lost 6 bases, and 7 bases had no gene match. The CDR3 totals 15 residues. The CDR3 region has the DNA TGTGCCAGCTCGGGGGGGACAGGGAAAAATCAGCCCCAGCATTTT. Its translation is CASSGGTGKNQPQHF.

V and J are TRBV5-1 and TRBJ1-6; no definite D call. This CDR3 is 14 amino acids long. V lost 0 bases and J 7 bases, leaving 8 bases between the germline ends. Germline assignment: CDR1 SGHRS and CDR2 YFSETQ. In nucleotides, the CDR3 is TGCGCCAGCAGCTTGGAAGGAGGCAATTCACCCCTCCACTTT. It encodes CASSLEGGNSPLHF.

The chain employs TRBV16 and TRBJ2-7; TRBD2 agrees at 11 bases. Germline V gene sequence: CDR1 KGHSY, CDR2 FQNENV. J lost 3 bases, V lost 1 base, and 8 bases had no gene match. This CDR3 has 17 amino acids. CDR3 in amino acids: CASSQFPTSGGGYEQYF. The CDR3 coding sequence is TGTGCCAGCAGCCAATTCCCCACTAGCGGGGGCGGCTACGAGCAGTACTTC.

The genes are TRBV18 and TRBJ1-1; 9 bases agree with TRBD1. Germline V gives CDR1 KGHSH, CDR2 LQKENI. The CDR3 loop spans 15 amino acids. With V trimmed by 3 bases and J by 5 bases, 7 bases remained unmatched. This chain's CDR3 is CASSPSTGGKTEAFF. In DNA form, the CDR3 reads TGTGCCAGCTCACCTTCGACAGGGGGTAAGACTGAAGCTTTCTTT.

This clone was detected only once. One end of the junction is discordant with germline, which a read error may explain. The V call is TRBV5-1, the J call TRBJ2-7; D uncertain. The CDR3 length is 9 residues. CDR1 SGHRS and CDR2 YFSETQ come from the germline V gene. The CDR3 DNA follows: TGCGCCAGCAGCCCGACCGGGTTTTTC. This gives the protein CASSPTGFF.

CDR3 nucleotides: TGCGCCAGCAGCTCCACAGATTATAATTCACCCCTCCACTTT. Translated, it gives CASSSTDYNSPLHF. This chain connects TRBV5-1 to TRBJ1-6; D is undetermined. The CDR3 loop spans 14 amino acids. Germline V gives CDR1 SGHRS, CDR2 YFSETQ. Trimming took 3 bases from V and 4 from J, leaving 8 bases between them.

This rearrangement joins TRBV20-1 to TRBJ2-1; 10 positions agree with TRBD2. Losses at the gene ends were 3 bases for V and 7 bases for J; bases not matched to a gene: 6. CDR1 is DFQATT and CDR2 is SNEGSKA in the germline V gene (reference sequence). This CDR3 contains 14 residues. This CDR3 is CSASRTSGWNEQFF. The CDR3, as DNA: TGCAGTGCTAGTAGGACTAGCGGATGGAATGAGCAGTTCTTC.

The chain couples TRBV6-1 to TRBJ2-1; D remains unclear. Trimming pared 2 bases from V and 0 bases from J, leaving 14 bases between. CDR1 and CDR2 from the germline V gene are MNHNS and SASEGT. CDR3 length: 17 residues. The CDR3 sequence: CASSENTVLSSYNEQFF. CDR3 coding DNA: TGTGCCAGCAGTGAAAATACTGTTCTAAGCTCCTACAATGAGCAGTTCTTC.

The chain has TRBV11-2 and TRBJ2-7, with 7 bases lining up with TRBD2. Germline V CDR1 and CDR2: SGHAT, FQNNGV. V lost 5 bases, J lost 0 bases, and 7 bases stayed unmatched. The CDR3 length is 15 residues. The CDR3, as DNA: TGTGCCAGCAGCGAGAGCGGGATAAGCTCCTACGAGCAGTACTTC. Residues: CASSESGISSYEQYF.

This chain joins TRBV7-2 and TRBJ2-1, with 12 bases identical to TRBD2. The V gene's germline CDR1 is SGHTA and CDR2 FQGNSA. The CDR3 has 16 amino acids. J was trimmed by 2 bases and V by 5 bases; bases with no gene match: 4. CDR3 sequence: CASSALAGGPYNEQFF. CDR3 in DNA: TGTGCCAGCAGCGCACTAGCGGGGGGACCCTACAATGAGCAGTTCTTC.

This clone was seen just once. The chain uses TRBV19 and TRBJ2-1; 9 positions agree with TRBD2. The CDR3 runs to 14 residues. CDR1 is LNHDA, CDR2 SQIVND, per germline (reference sequence). V shed 5 bases and J 12 bases; nucleotides not matched to a gene: 11. CDR3 sequence reads: CASSPGTSTYGQFF. The CDR3 DNA is TGTGCCAGTAGTCCCGGGACTAGCACCTACGGGCAGTTCTTC. The complete variable domain, with remaining parts taken from reference TRBV19 and TRBJ2-1, reads DGGITQSPKYLFRKEGQNVTLSCEQNLNHDAMYWYRQDPGQGLRLIYYSQIVNDFQKGDIAEGYSVSREKKESFPLTVTSAQKNPTAFYLCASSPGTSTYGQFFGPGTRLTVL.

The V gene is TRBV5-1, the J gene TRBJ2-3, with TRBD2 matching 7 bases. V lost 2 bases, J lost 3 bases, and 3 bases stayed unmatched. In germline, CDR1 is SGHRS, CDR2 YFSETQ. The CDR3 has 14 residues. CDR3 amino acids: CASSFGGFTDTQYF. The CDR3 DNA is TGCGCCAGCAGCTTCGGGGGGTTTACAGATACGCAGTATTTT.

Concerning this clone itself: Other DNA sequences within the sample encode an identical CDR3. V usage is TRBV10-1 and J usage is TRBJ2-2; 10 bases agree with TRBD2. The CDR3 loop spans 16 amino acids. CDR1 WNHNN and CDR2 SYGVQD come from the germline V gene (reference sequence). V dropped 5 bases and J dropped 1; count of bases not matched to a gene: 4. In nucleotides, the CDR3 is TGCGCCAGCAGTCCTTCTAGCGGGGGGAACACCGGGGAGCTGTTTTTT. Its translation: CASSPSSGGNTGELFF.

V and J are TRBV2 and TRBJ1-1; D remains ambiguous. This CDR3 region has 14 residues. The V gene lost 3 bases and the J gene lost 0 bases, with 8 bases spanning the gap. The V gene's germline CDR1 is SNHLY and CDR2 FYNNEI. For the CDR3, the DNA is TGTGCCAGCAGTGAGGGCAGCCTGAACACTGAAGCTTTCTTT. It translates to CASSEGSLNTEAFF.

The V gene is TRBV19, the J gene TRBJ2-3, with D perhaps TRBD1 (6 bases). Germline V CDR1 and CDR2: LNHDA, SQIVND (reference sequence). This CDR3 region has 14 residues. V dropped 6 bases and J dropped 3 bases, with 13 bases sitting between them. CDR3: CASRHNRETDTQYF. The CDR3 coding sequence is TGTGCCAGTAGACATAACAGGGAAACAGATACGCAGTATTTT.

This chain connects TRBV6-1 to TRBJ2-5; perhaps TRBD1 as D (6 bases). Germline V gene lookup returns CDR1 MNHNS and CDR2 SASEGT. The CDR3 is made up of 16 amino acids. V lost 2 bases and J lost 5, with 18 bases in between. Here the CDR3 DNA reads TGTGCCAGCAGTGAAAAGAGACAGGCGATTTTGGAGACCCAGTACTTC. Translated: CASSEKRQAILETQYF.

The chain links TRBV28 to TRBJ1-2, with TRBD1 as a possible D gene (5 bases). Per the germline V gene, CDR1 is MDHEN and CDR2 is SYDVKM. CDR3 size: 12 residues. Between the trimmed V and J ends, which lost 4 bases and 3 bases, there was a span of 6 bases. CDR3 sequence reads: CASSSTDYGYTF. In nucleotides, the CDR3 is TGTGCCAGCAGTTCGACAGACTATGGCTACACCTTC.

This sequence joins TRBV19 and TRBJ2-1, with 10 bases identical to TRBD2. J gave up 9 bases and V 4 bases, and 6 bases lay outside the gene matches. Germline V gene data show CDR1 as LNHDA and CDR2 as SQIVND (reference sequence). The CDR3 covers 14 residues. Here the CDR3 DNA reads TGTGCCAGTAGTAATAGCGGGGGGCGTTTTGAGCAGTTCTTC. Encoded protein: CASSNSGGRFEQFF.

Turning to this clone: The sample carries other DNA sequences with the same CDR3. This rearrangement joins TRBV15 to TRBJ2-7, with TRBD1 identical over 8 bases. CDR1 and CDR2 from the germline V gene are LNHNV and YYDKDF (reference sequence). The CDR3 runs 15 residues. J was trimmed by 5 bases and V by 0 bases; bases with no gene match: 6. DNA for the CDR3: TGTGCCACCAGCAGAGATCCAGGGGGCGTGGACGAGCAGTACTTC. It specifies CATSRDPGGVDEQYF.

The chain recombines TRBV28 with TRBJ1-2; possibly TRBD1 for D (5 bases). V was pared by 4 bases and J by 8 bases, with 20 bases between. Germline V lookup: CDR1 MDHEN, CDR2 SYDVKM. This CDR3 has 15 amino acids. CDR3 in DNA: TGTGCCAGCAGTTCTGTCCCGGGACTCGGTGGGGGCTACACCTTC. Translating it yields CASSSVPGLGGGYTF.

The rearrangement joins TRBV6-5 to TRBJ1-1, with D perhaps matching TRBD1 (5 bases). Germline V gene sequence: CDR1 MNHEY, CDR2 SVGAGI. The V and J ends lost 0 bases and 4 bases respectively, with 12 bases between them. The CDR3 length is 15 residues. The chain's CDR3 is CASSYSNRGSTEAFF. As DNA, the CDR3 is TGTGCCAGCAGTTACTCTAATCGGGGGTCCACTGAAGCTTTCTTT.

The chain recombines TRBV11-2 with TRBJ1-1; 8 bases match TRBD1. The CDR3 extends over 14 amino acids. V dropped 4 bases and J dropped 11; count of bases not matched to a gene: 12. Germline V lookup: CDR1 SGHAT, CDR2 FQNNGV. CDR3 nucleotide sequence: TGTGCCAGCAGCTCACATTCTCCGGGACAGGTGGCTTTCTTT. This translates into CASSSHSPGQVAFF.

The gene calls are TRBV18 and TRBJ1-3; D unresolved. This CDR3 has 16 residues. The ends were cut back, 6 bases at V and 2 bases at J, with 17 bases in the middle. Germline CDR1 is KGHSH and CDR2 is LQKENI. CDR3 in amino acids: CASSPGAGRTGNTIYF. CDR3 sequence (DNA): TGTGCCAGCTCGCCCGGTGCGGGGAGGACTGGAAACACCATATATTTT.

J is TRBJ1-1 and V is TRBV23-1; no reliable D call. TRBV23-1 is an ORF, with its function uncertain. The CDR3 runs 14 residues. V was shortened by 11 bases and J by 5 bases, with 21 bases between the two germline ends. CDR3 region: CALRPPGGWTEAFF. DNA of the CDR3: TGCGCCCTAAGGCCCCCGGGAGGGTGGACTGAAGCTTTCTTT.

The rearrangement uses TRBV30 and TRBJ1-2, with 7 bases lining up with TRBD1. This CDR3 is built from 14 residues. The ends lost 5 bases at V and 7 bases at J; junction bases unmatched: 13. Germline values: CDR1 GTSNPN, CDR2 SVGIG (reference sequence). CDR3 DNA sequence: TGTGCCTGGGGCCGGGACAGCCCTCTCGGTGGCTACACCTTC. Translated: CAWGRDSPLGGYTF.

V is TRBV7-8 and J is TRBJ1-1; D remains ambiguous. Per germline, CDR1 SGHVS and CDR2 FQNEAQ. With 3 bases removed from V and 0 bases from J, the gap between germline ends came to 14 bases. The length of the CDR3 is 16 residues. The CDR3 region has the DNA TGTGCCAGCAGCTTGTGGGTCGGAGGAGTGAACACTGAAGCTTTCTTT. It translates to CASSLWVGGVNTEAFF.

This clone showed up just once. The chain couples TRBV19 to TRBJ2-1, with 10 bases fitting TRBD1. This CDR3 contains 16 residues. Trimming cost V 5 bases and J 4 bases; bases outside gene matches: 8. Germline CDR1 is LNHDA and CDR2 is SQIVND (reference sequence). CDR3 in amino acids: CASSDPGQGNYNEQFF. In nucleotides, the CDR3 is TGTGCCAGTAGTGACCCGGGACAGGGGAATTACAATGAGCAGTTCTTC. Full variable domain (outside the CDR3, taken from reference TRBV19 and TRBJ2-1): DGGITQSPKYLFRKEGQNVTLSCEQNLNHDAMYWYRQDPGQGLRLIYYSQIVNDFQKGDIAEGYSVSREKKESFPLTVTSAQKNPTAFYLCASSDPGQGNYNEQFFGPGTRLTVL.

V is TRBV23-1 and J is TRBJ2-1; TRBD1 is a possible D gene (6 bases). TRBV23-1 is treated as an ORF (open reading frame) with a function not yet certain. The V and J ends lost 7 bases and 6 bases respectively, with 25 bases between them. CDR3 size: 17 residues. CDR3 region: CASTFPPDSWPGNEQFF. Here the CDR3 DNA reads TGCGCCAGCACCTTCCCCCCGGACAGTTGGCCCGGCAATGAGCAGTTCTTC.